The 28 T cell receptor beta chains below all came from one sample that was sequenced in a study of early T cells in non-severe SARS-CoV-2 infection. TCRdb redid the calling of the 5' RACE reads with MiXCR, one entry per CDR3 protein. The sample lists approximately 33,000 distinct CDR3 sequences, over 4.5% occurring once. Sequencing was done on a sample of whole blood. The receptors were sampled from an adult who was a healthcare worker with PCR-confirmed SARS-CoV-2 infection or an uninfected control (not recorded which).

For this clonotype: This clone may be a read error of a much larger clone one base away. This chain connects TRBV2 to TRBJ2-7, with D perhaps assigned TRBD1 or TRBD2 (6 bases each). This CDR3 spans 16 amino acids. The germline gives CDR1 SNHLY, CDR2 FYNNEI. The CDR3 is CTSSEAGGDIAYEQYF. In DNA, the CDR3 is TGTACCAGCAGTGAAGCAGGAGGGGACATAGCCTACGAGCAGTACTTC.

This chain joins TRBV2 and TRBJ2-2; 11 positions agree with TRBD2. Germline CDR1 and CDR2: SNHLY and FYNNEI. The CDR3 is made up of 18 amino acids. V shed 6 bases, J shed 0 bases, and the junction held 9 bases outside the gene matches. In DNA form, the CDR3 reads TGTGCCAGCAGCCATCCTAGCGGGAGGCGCGCGAACACCGGGGAGCTGTTTTTT. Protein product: CASSHPSGRRANTGELFF.

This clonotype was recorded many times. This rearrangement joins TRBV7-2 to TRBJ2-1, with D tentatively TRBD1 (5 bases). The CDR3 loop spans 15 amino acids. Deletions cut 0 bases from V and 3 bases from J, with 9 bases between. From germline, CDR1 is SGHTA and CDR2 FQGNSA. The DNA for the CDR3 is TGTGCCAGCAGCTTAGCAAGGGGAAACTACAATGAGCAGTTCTTC. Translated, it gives CASSLARGNYNEQFF.

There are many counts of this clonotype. The CDR3 DNA follows: TGTGCCAGCAGTTTAGGGGGGGCTAGCACAGATACGCAGTATTTT. Amino acid sequence: CASSLGGASTDTQYF. The genes are TRBV28 and TRBJ2-3, with a possible D match to TRBD2 (7 bases). The V gene lost 2 bases and the J gene lost 0 bases, with 9 bases spanning the gap. Germline-derived CDR1 and CDR2 are MDHEN and SYDVKM. The length of the CDR3 is 15 residues.

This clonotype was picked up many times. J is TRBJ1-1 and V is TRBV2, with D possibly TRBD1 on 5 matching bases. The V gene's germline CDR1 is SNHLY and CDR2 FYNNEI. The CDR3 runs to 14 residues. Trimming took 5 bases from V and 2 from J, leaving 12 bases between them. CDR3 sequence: CASSYGTVNTEAFF. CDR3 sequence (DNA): TGTGCCAGCAGTTACGGGACGGTCAACACTGAAGCTTTCTTT.

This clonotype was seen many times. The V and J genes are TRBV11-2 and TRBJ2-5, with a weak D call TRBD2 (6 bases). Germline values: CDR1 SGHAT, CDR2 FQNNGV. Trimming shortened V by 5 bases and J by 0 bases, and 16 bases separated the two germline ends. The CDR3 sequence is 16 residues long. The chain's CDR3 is CASSPRRATYQETQYF. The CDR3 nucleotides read TGTGCCAGCAGCCCCCGGAGGGCAACCTACCAAGAGACCCAGTACTTC.

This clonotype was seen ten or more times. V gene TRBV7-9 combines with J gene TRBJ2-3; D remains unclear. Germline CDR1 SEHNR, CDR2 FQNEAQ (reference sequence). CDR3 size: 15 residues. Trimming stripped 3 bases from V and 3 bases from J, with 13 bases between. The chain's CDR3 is CASSLASLTTDTQYF. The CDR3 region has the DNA TGTGCCAGCAGCTTGGCCTCCTTGACGACAGATACGCAGTATTTT.

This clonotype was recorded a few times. CDR3: CASSAVGTEAFF. CDR3 DNA sequence: TGCGCCAGCAGCGCCGTAGGTACTGAAGCTTTCTTT. The chain combines TRBV5-1 with TRBJ1-1, with unresolved D. CDR3 length: 12 amino acids. Germline assignment: CDR1 SGHRS and CDR2 YFSETQ. V was shortened by 4 bases and J by 5 bases, with 9 bases between the two germline ends. The variable domain in full, with the rest retrieved from reference TRBV5-1 and TRBJ1-1, is KAGVTQTPRYLIKTRGQQVTLSCSPISGHRSVSWYQQTPGQGLQFLFEYFSETQRNKGNFPGRFSGRQFSNSRSEMNVSTLELGDSALYLCASSAVGTEAFFGQGTRLTVV.

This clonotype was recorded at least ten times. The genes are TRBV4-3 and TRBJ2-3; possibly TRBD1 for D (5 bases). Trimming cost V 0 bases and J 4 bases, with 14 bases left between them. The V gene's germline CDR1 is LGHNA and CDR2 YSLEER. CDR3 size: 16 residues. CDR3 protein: CASSQESRPGSDTQYF. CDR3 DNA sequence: TGCGCCAGCAGCCAAGAGAGCCGGCCAGGGTCAGATACGCAGTATTTT.

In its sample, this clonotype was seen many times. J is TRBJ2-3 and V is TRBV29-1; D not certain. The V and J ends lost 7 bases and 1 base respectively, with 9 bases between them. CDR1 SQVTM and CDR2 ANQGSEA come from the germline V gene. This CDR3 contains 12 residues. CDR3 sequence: CSAPVRTDTQYF. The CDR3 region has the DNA TGCAGCGCACCCGTTCGCACAGATACGCAGTATTTT.

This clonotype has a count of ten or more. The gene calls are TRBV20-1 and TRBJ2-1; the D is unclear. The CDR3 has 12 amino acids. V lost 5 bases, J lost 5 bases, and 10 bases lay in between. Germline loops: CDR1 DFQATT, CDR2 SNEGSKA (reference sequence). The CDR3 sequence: CSALTENNEQFF. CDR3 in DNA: TGCAGTGCTTTAACAGAAAACAATGAGCAGTTCTTC.

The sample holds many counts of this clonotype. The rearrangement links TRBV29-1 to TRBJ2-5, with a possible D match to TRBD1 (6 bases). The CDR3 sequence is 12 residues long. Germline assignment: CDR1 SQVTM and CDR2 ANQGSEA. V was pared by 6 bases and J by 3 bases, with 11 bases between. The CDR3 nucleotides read TGCAGCGTGGCGGACAGTAAAGAGACCCAGTACTTC. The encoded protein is CSVADSKETQYF.

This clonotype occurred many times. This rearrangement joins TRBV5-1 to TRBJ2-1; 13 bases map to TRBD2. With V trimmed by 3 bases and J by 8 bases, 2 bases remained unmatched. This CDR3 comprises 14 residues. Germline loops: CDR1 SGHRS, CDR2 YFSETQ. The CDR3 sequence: CASSSGLAGDEQFF. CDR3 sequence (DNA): TGCGCCAGCAGCTCCGGACTAGCGGGGGATGAGCAGTTCTTC.

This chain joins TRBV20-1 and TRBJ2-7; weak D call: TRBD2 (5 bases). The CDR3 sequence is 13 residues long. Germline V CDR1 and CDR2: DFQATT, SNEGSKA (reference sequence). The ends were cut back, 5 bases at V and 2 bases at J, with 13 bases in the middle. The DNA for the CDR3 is TGCAGTGCTGCCCAAGCGGCCACCTACGAGCAGTACTTC. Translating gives CSAAQAATYEQYF.

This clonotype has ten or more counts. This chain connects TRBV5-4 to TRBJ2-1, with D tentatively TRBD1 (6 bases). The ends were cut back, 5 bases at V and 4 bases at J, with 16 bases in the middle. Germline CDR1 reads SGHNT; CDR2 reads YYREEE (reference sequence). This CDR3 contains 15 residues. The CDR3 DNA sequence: TGTGCCAGCAGTTTGCCAGGGGCGGGTTACAATGAGCAGTTCTTC. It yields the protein CASSLPGAGYNEQFF.

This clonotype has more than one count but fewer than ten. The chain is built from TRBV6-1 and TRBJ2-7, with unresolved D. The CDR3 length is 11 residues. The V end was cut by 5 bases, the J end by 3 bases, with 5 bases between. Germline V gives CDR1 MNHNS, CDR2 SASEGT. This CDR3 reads CASSHSYEQYF. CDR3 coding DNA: TGTGCCAGCAGTCACAGCTACGAGCAGTACTTC.

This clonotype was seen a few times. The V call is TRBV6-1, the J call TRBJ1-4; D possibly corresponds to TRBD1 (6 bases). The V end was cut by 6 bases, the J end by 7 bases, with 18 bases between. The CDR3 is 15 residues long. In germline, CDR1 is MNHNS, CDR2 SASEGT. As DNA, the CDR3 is TGTGCCAGCAGCCCGGCCGGGGGCGCGAGTGAAAAACTGTTTTTT. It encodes CASSPAGGASEKLFF.

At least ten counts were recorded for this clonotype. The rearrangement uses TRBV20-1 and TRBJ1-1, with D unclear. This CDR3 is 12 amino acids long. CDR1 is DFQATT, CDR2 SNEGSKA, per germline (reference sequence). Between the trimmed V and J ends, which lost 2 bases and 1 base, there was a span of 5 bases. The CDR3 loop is CSARTRNTEAFF. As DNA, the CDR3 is TGCAGTGCTAGAACAAGGAACACTGAAGCTTTCTTT.

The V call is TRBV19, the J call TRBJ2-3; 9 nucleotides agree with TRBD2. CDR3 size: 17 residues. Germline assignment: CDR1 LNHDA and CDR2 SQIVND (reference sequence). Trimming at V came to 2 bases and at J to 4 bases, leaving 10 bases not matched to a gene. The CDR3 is CASSIIRAGGRADTQYF. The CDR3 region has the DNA TGTGCCAGTAGTATAATTAGAGCGGGGGGCCGCGCAGATACGCAGTATTTT. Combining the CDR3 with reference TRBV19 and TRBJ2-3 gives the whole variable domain DGGITQSPKYLFRKEGQNVTLSCEQNLNHDAMYWYRQDPGQGLRLIYYSQIVNDFQKGDIAEGYSVSREKKESFPLTVTSAQKNPTAFYLCASSIIRAGGRADTQYFGPGTRLTVL.

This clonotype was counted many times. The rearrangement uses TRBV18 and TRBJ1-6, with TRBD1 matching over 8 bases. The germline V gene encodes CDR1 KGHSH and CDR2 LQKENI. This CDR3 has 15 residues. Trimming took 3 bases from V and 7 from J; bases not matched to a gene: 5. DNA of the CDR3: TGTGCCAGCTCACCGGATCAGGGGGCGAATTCACCCCTCCACTTT. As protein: CASSPDQGANSPLHF.

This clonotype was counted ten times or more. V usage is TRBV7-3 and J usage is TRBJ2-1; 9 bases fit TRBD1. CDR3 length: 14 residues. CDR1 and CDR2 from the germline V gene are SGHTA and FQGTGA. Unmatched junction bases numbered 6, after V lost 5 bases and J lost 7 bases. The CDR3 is CASSIAGTGNEQFF. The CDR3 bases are TGTGCCAGCAGCATAGCCGGGACAGGGAATGAGCAGTTCTTC. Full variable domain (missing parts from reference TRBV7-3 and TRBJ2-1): GAGVSQTPSNKVTEKGKYVELRCDPISGHTALYWYRQSLGQGPEFLIYFQGTGAADDSGLPNDRFFAVRPEGSVSTLKIQRTERGDSAVYLCASSIAGTGNEQFFGPGTRLTVL.

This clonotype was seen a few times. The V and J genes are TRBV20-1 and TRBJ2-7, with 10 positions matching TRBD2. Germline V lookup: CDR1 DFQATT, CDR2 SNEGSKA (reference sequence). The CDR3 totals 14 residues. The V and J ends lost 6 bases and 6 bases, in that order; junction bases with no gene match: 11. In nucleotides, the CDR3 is TGCAGTGCGGGGGATAGCGGGAGGTATATCGAGCAGTACTTC. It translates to CSAGDSGRYIEQYF.

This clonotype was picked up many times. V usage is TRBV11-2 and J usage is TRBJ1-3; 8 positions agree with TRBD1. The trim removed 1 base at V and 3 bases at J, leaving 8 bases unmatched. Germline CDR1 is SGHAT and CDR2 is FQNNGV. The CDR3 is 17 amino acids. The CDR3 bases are TGTGCCAGCAGCTTAGGCTATGGCAGGGGGCTTGGAAACACCATATATTTT. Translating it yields CASSLGYGRGLGNTIYF.

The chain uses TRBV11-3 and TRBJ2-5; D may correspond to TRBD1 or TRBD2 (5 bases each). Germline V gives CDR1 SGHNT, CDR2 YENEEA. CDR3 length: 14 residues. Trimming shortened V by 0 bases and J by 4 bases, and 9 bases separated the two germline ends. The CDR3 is CASSLEMGVETQYF. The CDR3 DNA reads TGTGCCAGCAGCTTAGAGATGGGGGTAGAGACCCAGTACTTC.

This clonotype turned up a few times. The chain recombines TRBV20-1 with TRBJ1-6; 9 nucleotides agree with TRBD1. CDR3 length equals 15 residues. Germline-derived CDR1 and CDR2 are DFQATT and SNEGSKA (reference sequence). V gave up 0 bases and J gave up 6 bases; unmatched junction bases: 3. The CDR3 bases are TGCAGTGCTAGAGAAAAACAGGGGGCTAATTCACCCCTCCACTTT. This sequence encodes CSAREKQGANSPLHF.

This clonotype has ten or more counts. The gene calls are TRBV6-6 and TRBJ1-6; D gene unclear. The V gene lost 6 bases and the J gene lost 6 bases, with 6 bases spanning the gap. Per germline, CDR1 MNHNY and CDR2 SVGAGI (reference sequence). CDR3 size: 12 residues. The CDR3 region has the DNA TGTGCCAGCAGCCCGAGTAATTCACCCCTCCACTTT. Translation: CASSPSNSPLHF.

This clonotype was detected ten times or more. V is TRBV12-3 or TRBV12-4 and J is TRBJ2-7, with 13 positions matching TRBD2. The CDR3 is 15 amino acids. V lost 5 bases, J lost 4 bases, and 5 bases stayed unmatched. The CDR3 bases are TGTGCCAGCAGTGCTCCGGGACTAGCGGGGTACGAGCAGTACTTC. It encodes CASSAPGLAGYEQYF.

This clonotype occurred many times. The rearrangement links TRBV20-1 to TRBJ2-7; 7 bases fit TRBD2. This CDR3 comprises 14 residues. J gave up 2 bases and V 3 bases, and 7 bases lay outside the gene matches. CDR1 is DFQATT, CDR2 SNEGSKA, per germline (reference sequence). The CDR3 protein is CSARGGGTPYEQYF. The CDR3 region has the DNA TGCAGTGCTAGGGGGGGAGGGACCCCCTACGAGCAGTACTTC.